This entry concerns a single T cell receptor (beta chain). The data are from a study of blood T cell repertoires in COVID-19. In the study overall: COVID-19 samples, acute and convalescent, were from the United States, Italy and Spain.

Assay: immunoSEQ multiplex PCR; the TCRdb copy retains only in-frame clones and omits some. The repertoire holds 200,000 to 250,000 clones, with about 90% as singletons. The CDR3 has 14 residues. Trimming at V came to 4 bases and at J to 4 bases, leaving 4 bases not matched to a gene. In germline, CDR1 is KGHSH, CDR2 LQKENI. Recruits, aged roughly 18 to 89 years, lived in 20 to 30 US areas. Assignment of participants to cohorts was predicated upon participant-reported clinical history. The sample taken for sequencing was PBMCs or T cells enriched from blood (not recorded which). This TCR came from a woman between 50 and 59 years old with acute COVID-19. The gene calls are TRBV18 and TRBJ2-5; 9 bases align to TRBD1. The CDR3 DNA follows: TGTGCCAGCTCACGCACGGGACAGGGAGAGACCCAGTACTTC. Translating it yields CASSRTGQGETQYF.